This T cell receptor beta chain was retrieved from a study of blood T cells in healthy people across ages. General study results and limits: No conclusive comparison of naive versus antigen-experienced cells was possible with unsorted PBMCs. Older age coincided with a roughly linear decline in TCR beta diversity per million T cells. From one million sequenced T cells, diversity estimates were lower bounds.

PCR was performed a second time for roughly 7 to 12 cycles using a sample-barcoded 5' primer and a J-beta primer mix. TCRdb processed the 5' RACE reads anew with MiXCR; each CDR3 protein has one entry. The sample shows 710,000 or so distinct CDR3 sequences, about 34% of them seen only once. V lost 5 bases and J 2 bases, leaving 13 bases between the germline ends. This CDR3 has 13 residues. CDR1 and CDR2 (germline): DFQATT, SNEGSKA (reference sequence). Peripheral blood from each donor was collected in a volume of approximately 9.2 milliliters. This clonotype was found many times. Its target is unknown.

The receptor was derived from a woman older than 75 in good health. Specimen: blood. V and J are TRBV20-1 and TRBJ2-7; D remains ambiguous. The CDR3 loop is CSAQRDTPYEQYF. In nucleotides, the CDR3 is TGCAGTGCTCAGCGAGACACGCCCTACGAGCAGTACTTC.